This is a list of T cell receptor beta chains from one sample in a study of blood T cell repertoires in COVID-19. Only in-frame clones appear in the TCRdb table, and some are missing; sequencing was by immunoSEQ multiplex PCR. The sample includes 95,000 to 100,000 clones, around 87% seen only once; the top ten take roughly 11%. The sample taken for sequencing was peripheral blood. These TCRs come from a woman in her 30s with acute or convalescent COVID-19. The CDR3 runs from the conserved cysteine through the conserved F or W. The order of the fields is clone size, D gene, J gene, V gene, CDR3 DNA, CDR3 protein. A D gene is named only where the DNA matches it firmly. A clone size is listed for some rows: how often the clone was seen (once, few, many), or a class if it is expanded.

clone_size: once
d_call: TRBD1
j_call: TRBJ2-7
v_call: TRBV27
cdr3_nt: TGTGCCAGCAAGGGGACAGGGGGCATCCGTCCCTACGAGCAGTACTTC
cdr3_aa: CASKGTGGIRPYEQYF

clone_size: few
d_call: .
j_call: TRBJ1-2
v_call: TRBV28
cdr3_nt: TGTGCCGTCGAATCGGTACAGGGCAATGGCTACACCTTC
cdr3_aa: CAVESVQGNGYTF

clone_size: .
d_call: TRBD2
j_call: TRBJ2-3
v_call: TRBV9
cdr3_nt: TGTGCCAGCAGCGTTGCTAGCGGGGGGGTCGTCGGCACAGATACGCAGTATTTT
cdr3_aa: CASSVASGGVVGTDTQYF

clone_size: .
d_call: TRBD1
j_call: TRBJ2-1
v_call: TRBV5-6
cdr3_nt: TGTGCCAGCAGCACTCCGGGACAGGTCATGTATGAGCAGTTCTTC
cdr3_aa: CASSTPGQVMYEQFF

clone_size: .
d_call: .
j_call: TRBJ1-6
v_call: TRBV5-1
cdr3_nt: TGCGCCAGCAGCTTTTCAACAGATGGTGTTTCACCCCTCCACTTT
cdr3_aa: CASSFSTDGVSPLHF

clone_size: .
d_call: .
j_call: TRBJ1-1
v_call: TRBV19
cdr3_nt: TGTGCCAGTAGGCCCCCCCCCGCGTCCTCGAACACTGAAGCTTTCTTT
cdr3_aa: CASRPPPASSNTEAFF

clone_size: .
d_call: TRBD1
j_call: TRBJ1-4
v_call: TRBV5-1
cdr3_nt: TGCGCCAGCTCAGCGGACAGGGCAAATGAAAAACTGTTTTTT
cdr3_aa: CASSADRANEKLFF

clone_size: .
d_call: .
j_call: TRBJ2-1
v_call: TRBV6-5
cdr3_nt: TGTGCCAGCAGTTACCTGGGACTGGGGCGGAATGAGCAGTTCTTC
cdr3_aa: CASSYLGLGRNEQFF

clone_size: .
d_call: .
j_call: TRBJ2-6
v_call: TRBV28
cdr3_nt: TGTGCCAGCACGGAGACGGCCCCGTTCGGGGCCAACGTCCTGACTTTC
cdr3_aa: CASTETAPFGANVLTF

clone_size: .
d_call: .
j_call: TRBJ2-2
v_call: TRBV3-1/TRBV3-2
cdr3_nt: TGTGCCAGCAGCCGAAGGGGGTTTTGGACCGGGGAGCTGTTTTTT
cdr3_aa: CASSRRGFWTGELFF

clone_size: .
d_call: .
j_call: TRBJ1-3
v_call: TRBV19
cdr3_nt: TGTGCCAGTAGTACGGGACTAAATGCGGTTGGAAACACCATATATTTT
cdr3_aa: CASSTGLNAVGNTIYF

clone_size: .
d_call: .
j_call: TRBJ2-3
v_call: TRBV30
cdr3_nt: TGTGCCTGGAGTGTTGAACTAGCCAAGCAGTATTTT
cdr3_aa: CAWSVELAKQYF

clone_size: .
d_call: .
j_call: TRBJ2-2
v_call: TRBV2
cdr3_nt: TGTGCCAGCGGGGAAGGTCTATTAGGGGAGCTGTTTTTT
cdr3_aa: CASGEGLLGELFF

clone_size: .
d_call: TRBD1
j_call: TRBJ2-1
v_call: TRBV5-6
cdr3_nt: TGTGCCAGCAGCTTTGGGGGACAGTTCGGAAGCAATGAGCAGTTCTTC
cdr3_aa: CASSFGGQFGSNEQFF

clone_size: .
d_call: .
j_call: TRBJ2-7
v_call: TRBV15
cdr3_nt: TGTGCCACCAGCAGCCAGGGGCCCGACGAGCAGTACTTC
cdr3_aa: CATSSQGPDEQYF

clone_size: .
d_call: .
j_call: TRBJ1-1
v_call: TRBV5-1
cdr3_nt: TGCGCCAGCAGCCCGGAGGATGGGCGGCCTTTCTTT
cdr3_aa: CASSPEDGRPFF

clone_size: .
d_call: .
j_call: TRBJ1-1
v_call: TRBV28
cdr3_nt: TGTGCCAGCAGTTCAGGTTACAGGGAAGGGGGAGCTTTCTTT
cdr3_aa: CASSSGYREGGAFF

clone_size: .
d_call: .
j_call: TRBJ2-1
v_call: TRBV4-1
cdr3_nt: TGCGCCAGCAGCCAAGATCGCAATCCCCGGAGCTCCTACAATGAGCAGTTCTTC
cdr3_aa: CASSQDRNPRSSYNEQFF

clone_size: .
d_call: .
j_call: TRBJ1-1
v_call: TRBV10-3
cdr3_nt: TGTGCCATCAGTGAAAGGGGCAGGGAGGGTCCTGAAGCTTTCTTT
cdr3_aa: CAISERGREGPEAFF

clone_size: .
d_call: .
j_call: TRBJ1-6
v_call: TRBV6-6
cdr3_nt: TGTGCCAGCAGTACGAGTCCTAGAGCCTATAATTCACCCCTCCACTTT
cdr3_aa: CASSTSPRAYNSPLHF

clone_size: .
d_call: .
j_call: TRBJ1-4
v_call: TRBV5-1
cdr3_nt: TGCGCCAGCAGCTACGACGCGGGATATAATGAAAAACTGTTTTTT
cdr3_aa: CASSYDAGYNEKLFF

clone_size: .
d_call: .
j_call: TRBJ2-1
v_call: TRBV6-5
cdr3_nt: TGTGCCAGCGCACCTTCGGTCGGGGACTACAATGAGCAGTTCTTC
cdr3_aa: CASAPSVGDYNEQFF

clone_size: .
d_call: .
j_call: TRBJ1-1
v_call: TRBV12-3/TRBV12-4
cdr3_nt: TGTGCCAGCAGTTTTTCCTTGAACACTGAAGCTTTCTTT
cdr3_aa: CASSFSLNTEAFF

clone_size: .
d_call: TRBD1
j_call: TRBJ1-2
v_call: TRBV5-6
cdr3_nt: TGTGCCAGCAGCTACAGGGGAAGGGACTATGGCTACACCTTC
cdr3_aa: CASSYRGRDYGYTF